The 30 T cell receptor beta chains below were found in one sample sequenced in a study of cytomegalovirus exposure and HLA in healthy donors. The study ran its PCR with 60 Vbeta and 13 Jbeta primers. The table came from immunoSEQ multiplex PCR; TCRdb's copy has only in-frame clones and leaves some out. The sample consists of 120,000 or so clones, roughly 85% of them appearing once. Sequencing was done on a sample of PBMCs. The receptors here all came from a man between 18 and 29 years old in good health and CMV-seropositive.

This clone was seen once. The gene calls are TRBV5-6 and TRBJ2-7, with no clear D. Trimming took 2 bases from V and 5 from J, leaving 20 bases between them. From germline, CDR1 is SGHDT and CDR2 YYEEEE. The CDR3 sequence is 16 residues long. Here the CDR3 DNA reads TGTGCCAGCAGCTTAAAATTCGAGGCATTCATCCACGAGCAGTACTTC. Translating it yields CASSLKFEAFIHEQYF.

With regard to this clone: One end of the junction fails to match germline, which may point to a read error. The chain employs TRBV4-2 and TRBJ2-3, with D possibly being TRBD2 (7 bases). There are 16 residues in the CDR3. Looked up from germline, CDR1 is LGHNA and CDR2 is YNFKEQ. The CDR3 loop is CVSSQDLGGGTDTQYF. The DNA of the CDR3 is TGTGTCAGCAGCCAAGATTTAGGGGGGGGCACAGATACGCAGTATTTT.

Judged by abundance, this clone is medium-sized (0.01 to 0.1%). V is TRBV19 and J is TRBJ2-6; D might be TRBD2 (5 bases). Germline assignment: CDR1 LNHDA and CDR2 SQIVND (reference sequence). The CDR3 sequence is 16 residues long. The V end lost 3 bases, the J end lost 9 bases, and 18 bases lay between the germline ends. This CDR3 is CASSMGFLSSLNVLTF. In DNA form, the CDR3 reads TGTGCCAGTAGTATGGGGTTCCTATCTAGCCTCAACGTCCTGACTTTC.

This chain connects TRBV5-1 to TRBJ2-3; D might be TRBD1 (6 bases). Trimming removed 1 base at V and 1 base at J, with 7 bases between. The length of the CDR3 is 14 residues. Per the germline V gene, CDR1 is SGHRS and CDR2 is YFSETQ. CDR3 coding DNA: TGCGCCAGCAGCTTGCGACAGGGCACAGATACGCAGTATTTT. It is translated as CASSLRQGTDTQYF. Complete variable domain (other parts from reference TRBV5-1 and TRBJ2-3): KAGVTQTPRYLIKTRGQQVTLSCSPISGHRSVSWYQQTPGQGLQFLFEYFSETQRNKGNFPGRFSGRQFSNSRSEMNVSTLELGDSALYLCASSLRQGTDTQYFGPGTRLTVL.

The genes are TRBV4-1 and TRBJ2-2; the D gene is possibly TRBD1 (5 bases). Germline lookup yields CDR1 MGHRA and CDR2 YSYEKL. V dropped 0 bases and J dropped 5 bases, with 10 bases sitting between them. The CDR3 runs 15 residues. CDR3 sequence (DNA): TGCGCCAGCAGCCAAGATATGACAGCAACCGGGGAGCTGTTTTTT. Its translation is CASSQDMTATGELFF.

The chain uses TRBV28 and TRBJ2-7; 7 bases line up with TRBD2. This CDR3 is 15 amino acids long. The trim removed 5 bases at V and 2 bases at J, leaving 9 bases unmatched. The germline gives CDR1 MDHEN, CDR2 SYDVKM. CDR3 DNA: TGTGCCAGCAGTCCGATCCGGGGGACTACCTACGAGCAGTACTTC. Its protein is CASSPIRGTTYEQYF.

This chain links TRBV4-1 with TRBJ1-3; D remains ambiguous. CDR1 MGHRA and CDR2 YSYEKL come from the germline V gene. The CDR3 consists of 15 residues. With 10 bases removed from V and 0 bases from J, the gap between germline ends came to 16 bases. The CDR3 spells CATDLDGTSGNTIYF. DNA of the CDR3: TGCGCCACGGACTTGGACGGAACCTCTGGAAACACCATATATTTT.

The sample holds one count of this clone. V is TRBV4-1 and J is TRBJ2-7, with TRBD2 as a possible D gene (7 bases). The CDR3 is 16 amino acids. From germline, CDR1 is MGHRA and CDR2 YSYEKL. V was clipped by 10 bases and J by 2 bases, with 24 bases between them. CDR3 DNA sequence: TGCGCCACCCGCCAGCAAGAGGGGGGGTTCACCTACGAGCAGTACTTC. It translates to CATRQQEGGFTYEQYF.

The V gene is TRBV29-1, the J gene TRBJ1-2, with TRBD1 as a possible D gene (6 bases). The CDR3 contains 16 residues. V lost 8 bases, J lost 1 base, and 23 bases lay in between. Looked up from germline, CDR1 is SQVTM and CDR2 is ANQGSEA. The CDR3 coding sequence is TGCAGCACCGAGGGGGGGCCCTCCTCCTTTAACTATGGCTACACCTTC. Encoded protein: CSTEGGPSSFNYGYTF.

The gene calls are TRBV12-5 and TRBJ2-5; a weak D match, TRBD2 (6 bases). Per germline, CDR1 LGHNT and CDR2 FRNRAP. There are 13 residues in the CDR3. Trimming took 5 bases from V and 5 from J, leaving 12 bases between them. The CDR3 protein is CASGPGLGETQYF. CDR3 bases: TGTGCTAGTGGTCCGGGACTTGGGGAGACCCAGTACTTC. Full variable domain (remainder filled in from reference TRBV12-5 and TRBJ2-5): DARVTQTPRHKVTEMGQEVTMRCQPILGHNTVFWYRQTMMQGLELLAYFRNRAPLDDSGMPKDRFSAEMPDATLATLKIQPSEPRDSAVYFCASGPGLGETQYFGPGTRLLVL.

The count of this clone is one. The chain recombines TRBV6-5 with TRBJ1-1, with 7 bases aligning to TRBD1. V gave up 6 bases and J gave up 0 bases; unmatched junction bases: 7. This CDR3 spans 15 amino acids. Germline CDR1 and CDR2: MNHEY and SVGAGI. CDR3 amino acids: CASRPYRGLNTEAFF. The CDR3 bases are TGTGCCAGCAGACCTTACAGGGGATTGAACACTGAAGCTTTCTTT.

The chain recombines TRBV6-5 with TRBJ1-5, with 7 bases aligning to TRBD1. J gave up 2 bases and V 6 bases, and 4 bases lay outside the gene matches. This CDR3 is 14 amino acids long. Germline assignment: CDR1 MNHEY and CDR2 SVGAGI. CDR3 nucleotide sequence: TGTGCCAGCAGCGAAGGACAGGGCAATCAGCCCCAGCATTTT. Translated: CASSEGQGNQPQHF.

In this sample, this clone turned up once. CDR3 DNA: TGTGCCAGTACCACGCCGGGGACAGGGGGCGAGCAGTACTTC. It encodes CASTTPGTGGEQYF. The chain employs TRBV19 and TRBJ2-7; 11 bases agree with TRBD1. This CDR3 spans 14 amino acids. Germline V gene lookup returns CDR1 LNHDA and CDR2 SQIVND (reference sequence). V was clipped by 7 bases and J by 6 bases; unmatched bases: 8. Combining the CDR3 with reference TRBV19 and TRBJ2-7 gives the whole variable domain DGGITQSPKYLFRKEGQNVTLSCEQNLNHDAMYWYRQDPGQGLRLIYYSQIVNDFQKGDIAEGYSVSREKKESFPLTVTSAQKNPTAFYLCASTTPGTGGEQYFGPGTRLTVT.

Here the CDR3 DNA reads TGTGCCAGTAGTCTCGGACAGGGGATGAATGGCTACACCTTC. It specifies CASSLGQGMNGYTF. The rearrangement links TRBV19 to TRBJ1-2; 9 nucleotides agree with TRBD1. Germline V gives CDR1 LNHDA, CDR2 SQIVND (reference sequence). The CDR3 extends over 14 amino acids. Trimming took 5 bases from V and 6 from J; bases not matched to a gene: 7.

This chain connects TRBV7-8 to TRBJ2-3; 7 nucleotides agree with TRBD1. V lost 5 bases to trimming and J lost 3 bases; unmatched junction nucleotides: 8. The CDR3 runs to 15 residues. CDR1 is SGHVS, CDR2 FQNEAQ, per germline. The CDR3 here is CASSQTGLLTDTQYF. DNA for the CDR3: TGTGCCAGCAGCCAGACAGGGCTTCTGACAGATACGCAGTATTTT.

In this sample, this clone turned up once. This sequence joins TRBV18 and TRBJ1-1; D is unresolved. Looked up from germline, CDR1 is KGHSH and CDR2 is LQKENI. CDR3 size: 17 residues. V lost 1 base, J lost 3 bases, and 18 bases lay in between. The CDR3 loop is CASSPQARAPPDTEAFF. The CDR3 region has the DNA TGTGCCAGCTCACCACAGGCGAGGGCCCCGCCTGACACTGAAGCTTTCTTT.

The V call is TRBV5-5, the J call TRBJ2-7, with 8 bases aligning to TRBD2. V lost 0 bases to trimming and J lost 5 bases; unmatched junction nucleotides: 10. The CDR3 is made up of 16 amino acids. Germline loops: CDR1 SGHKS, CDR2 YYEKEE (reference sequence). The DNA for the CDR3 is TGTGCCAGCAGCTTGGGAGTCGTCCTCGGGGGGGACGAGCAGTACTTC. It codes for CASSLGVVLGGDEQYF.

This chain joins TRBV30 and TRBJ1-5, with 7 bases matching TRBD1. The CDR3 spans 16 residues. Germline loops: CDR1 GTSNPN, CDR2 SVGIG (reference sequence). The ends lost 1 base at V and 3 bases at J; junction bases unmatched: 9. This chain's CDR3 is CAWSGLRDSLNQPQHF. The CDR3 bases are TGTGCCTGGAGTGGACTGCGGGACAGTCTCAATCAGCCCCAGCATTTT.

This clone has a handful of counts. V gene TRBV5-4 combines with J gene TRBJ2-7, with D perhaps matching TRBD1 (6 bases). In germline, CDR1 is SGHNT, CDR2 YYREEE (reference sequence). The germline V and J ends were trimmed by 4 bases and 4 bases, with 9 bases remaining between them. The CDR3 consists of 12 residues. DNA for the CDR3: TGTGCCAGCAGCCGAGACAGGTACGAGCAGTACTTC. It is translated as CASSRDRYEQYF.

As DNA, the CDR3 is TGTGCCAGCAGCTTGACAGGCTCTGGAAACACCATATATTTT. This encodes CASSLTGSGNTIYF. This chain joins TRBV6-5 and TRBJ1-3; weak D call: TRBD1 (6 bases). V shed 6 bases and J shed 0 bases, with 9 bases lying between them. There are 14 residues in the CDR3. Germline-derived CDR1 and CDR2 are MNHEY and SVGAGI.

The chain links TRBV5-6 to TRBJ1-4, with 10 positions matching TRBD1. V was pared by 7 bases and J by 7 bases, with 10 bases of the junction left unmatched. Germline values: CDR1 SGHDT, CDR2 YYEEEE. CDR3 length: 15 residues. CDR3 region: CASRTSGQGSEKLFF. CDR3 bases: TGTGCCAGCCGCACGTCGGGACAGGGGTCTGAAAAACTGTTTTTT.

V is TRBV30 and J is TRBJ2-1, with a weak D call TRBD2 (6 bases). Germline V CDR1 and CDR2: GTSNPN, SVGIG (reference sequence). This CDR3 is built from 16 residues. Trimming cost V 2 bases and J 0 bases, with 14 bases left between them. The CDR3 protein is CAWSRGAGLSYNEQFF. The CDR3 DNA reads TGTGCCTGGAGTCGAGGAGCGGGCCTCTCCTACAATGAGCAGTTCTTC. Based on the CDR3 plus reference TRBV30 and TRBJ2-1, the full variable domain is SQTIHQWPATLVQPVGSPLSLECTVEGTSNPNLYWYRQAAGRGLQLLFYSVGIGQISSEVPQNLSASRPQDRQFILSSKKLLLSDSGFYLCAWSRGAGLSYNEQFFGPGTRLTVL.

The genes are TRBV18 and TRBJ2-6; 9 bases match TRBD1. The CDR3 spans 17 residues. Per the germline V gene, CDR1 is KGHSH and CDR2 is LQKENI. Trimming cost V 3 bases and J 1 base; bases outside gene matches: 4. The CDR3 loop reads CASSPGTGTSGANVLTF. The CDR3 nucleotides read TGTGCCAGCTCACCGGGGACAGGGACATCTGGGGCCAACGTCCTGACTTTC. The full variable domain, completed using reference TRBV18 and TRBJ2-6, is NAGVMQNPRHLVRRRGQEARLRCSPMKGHSHVYWYRQLPEEGLKFMVYLQKENIIDESGMPKERFSAEFPKEGPSILRIQQVVRGDSAAYFCASSPGTGTSGANVLTFGAGSRLTVL.

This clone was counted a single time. The CDR3 reads CASSTGQGTGELFF. In DNA form, the CDR3 reads TGTGCCAGCAGCACGGGACAGGGCACCGGGGAGCTGTTTTTT. This chain connects TRBV6-5 to TRBJ2-2; TRBD1 matches 9 bases. Per the germline V gene, CDR1 is MNHEY and CDR2 is SVGAGI. CDR3 size: 14 residues. With 6 bases clipped from V and 4 bases from J, the junction kept 3 bases outside the gene matches.

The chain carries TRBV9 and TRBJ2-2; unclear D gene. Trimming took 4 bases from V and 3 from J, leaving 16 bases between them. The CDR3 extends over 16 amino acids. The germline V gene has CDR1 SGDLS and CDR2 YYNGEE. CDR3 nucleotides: TGTGCCAGCAGCTCCTATCTAGGTGACGACACCGGGGAGCTGTTTTTT. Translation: CASSSYLGDDTGELFF. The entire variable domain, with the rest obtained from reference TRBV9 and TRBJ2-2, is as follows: DSGVTQTPKHLITATGQRVTLRCSPRSGDLSVYWYQQSLDQGLQFLIQYYNGEERAKGNILERFSAQQFPDLHSELNLSSLELGDSALYFCASSSYLGDDTGELFFGEGSRLTVL.

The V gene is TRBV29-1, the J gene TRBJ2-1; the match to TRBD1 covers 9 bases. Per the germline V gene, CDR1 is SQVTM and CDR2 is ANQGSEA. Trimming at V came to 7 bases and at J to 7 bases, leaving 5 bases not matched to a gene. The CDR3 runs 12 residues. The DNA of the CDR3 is TGCAGCGCCCGGACAGGGGATAATGAGCAGTTCTTC. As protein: CSARTGDNEQFF.

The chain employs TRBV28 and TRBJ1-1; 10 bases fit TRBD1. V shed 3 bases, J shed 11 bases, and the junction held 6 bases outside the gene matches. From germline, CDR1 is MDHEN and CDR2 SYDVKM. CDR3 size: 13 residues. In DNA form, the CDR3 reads TGTGCCAGCAGTTTGGGACAGGGGAGAGGTGCTTTCTTT. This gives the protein CASSLGQGRGAFF. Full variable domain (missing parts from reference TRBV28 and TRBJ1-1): DVKVTQSSRYLVKRTGEKVFLECVQDMDHENMFWYRQDPGLGLRLIYFSYDVKMKEKGDIPEGYSVSREKKERFSLILESASTNQTSMYLCASSLGQGRGAFFGQGTRLTVV.

CDR3 in DNA: TGCGCCAGCAGCCCGATTCCGGGACAGGGTTACAATGAGCAGTTCTTC. The encoded protein is CASSPIPGQGYNEQFF. The chain carries TRBV4-1 and TRBJ2-1, with TRBD1 matching 9 bases. The CDR3 loop spans 16 amino acids. Germline CDR1 and CDR2: MGHRA and YSYEKL. The trim removed 4 bases at V and 4 bases at J, leaving 8 bases unmatched.

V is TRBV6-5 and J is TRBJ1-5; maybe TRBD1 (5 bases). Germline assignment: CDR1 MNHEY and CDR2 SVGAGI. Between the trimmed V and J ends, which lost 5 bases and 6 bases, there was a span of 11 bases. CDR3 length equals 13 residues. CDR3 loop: CASSNYGGQPQHF. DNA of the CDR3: TGTGCCAGCAGTAACTACGGGGGTCAGCCCCAGCATTTT.

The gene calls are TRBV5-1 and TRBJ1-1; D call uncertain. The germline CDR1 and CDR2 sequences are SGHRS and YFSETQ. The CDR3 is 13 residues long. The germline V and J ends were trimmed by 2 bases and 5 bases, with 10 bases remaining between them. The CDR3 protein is CASSLVASTEAFF. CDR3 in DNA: TGCGCCAGCAGCTTAGTAGCTAGTACTGAAGCTTTCTTT.